This T cell receptor beta chain is from a study of OX40 agonist ivuxolimab in advanced cancers. Looking at the study overall: Patients' therapy was ivuxolimab, an antibody that acts as an agonist of OX40 (CD134). Intravenous ivuxolimab was administered to patients every 2 weeks at 0.01 to 10 mg/kg.

CDR3 size: 16 residues. V shed 2 bases and J shed 2 bases, with 10 bases lying between them. From germline, CDR1 is SNHLY and CDR2 FYNNEI. The data were produced by immunoSEQ multiplex PCR, yet TCRdb's version contains in-frame clones alone and is incomplete. The sample consists of 48,000 or so clones, over 90% of them appearing once. Here the sequenced sample was CD4+ or CD8+ T cells sorted from blood, taken in a trial of the OX40 agonist ivuxolimab. The gene calls are TRBV2 and TRBJ1-6; D remains ambiguous. The source is an adult with an advanced solid tumor such as melanoma, head and neck, liver or kidney cancer. CDR3 sequence (DNA): TGTGCCAGCAGTGAAAAGGGCTTGGCCTATAATTCACCCCTCCACTTT. It encodes CASSEKGLAYNSPLHF.